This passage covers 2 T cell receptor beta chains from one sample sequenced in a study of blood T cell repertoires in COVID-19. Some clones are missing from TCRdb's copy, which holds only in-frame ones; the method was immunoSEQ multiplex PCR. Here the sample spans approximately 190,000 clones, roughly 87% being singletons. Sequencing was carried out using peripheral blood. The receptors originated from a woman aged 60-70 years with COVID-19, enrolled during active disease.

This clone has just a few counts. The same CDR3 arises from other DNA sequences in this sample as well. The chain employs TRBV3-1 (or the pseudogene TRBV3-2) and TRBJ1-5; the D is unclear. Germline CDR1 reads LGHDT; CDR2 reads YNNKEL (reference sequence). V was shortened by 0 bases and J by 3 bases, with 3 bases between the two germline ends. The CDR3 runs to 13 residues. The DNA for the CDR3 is TGTGCCAGCAGCCAAGATCTCAATCAGCCCCAGCATTTT. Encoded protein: CASSQDLNQPQHF.

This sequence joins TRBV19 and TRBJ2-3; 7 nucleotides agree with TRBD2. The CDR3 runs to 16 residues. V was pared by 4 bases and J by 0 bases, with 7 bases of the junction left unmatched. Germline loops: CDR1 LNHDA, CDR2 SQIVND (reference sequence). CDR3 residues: CASSTSSGTSTDTQYF. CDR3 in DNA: TGTGCCAGTAGTACTTCTAGCGGAACTAGCACAGATACGCAGTATTTT.